The 10 T cell receptor beta chains below were found in one sample sequenced in a study of cytomegalovirus exposure and HLA in healthy donors (dated by TCRdb to 2016 to 2017). The library was obtained by the immunoSEQ multiplex PCR assay. A mixture of 60 forward primers for TCR Vbeta segments and 13 reverse primers for TCR Jbeta segments was used in the multiplex PCR. TCRdb limited this immuneACCESS table to in-frame rearrangements with V and J called. A share of clones is missing; checked studies link under half to unresolved V genes, and the rest is unexplained. The sample data list 100,000 to 150,000 clones, and roughly 75% of these were observed just once. The ten largest clonotypes hold 1.2% of the sample. Sequencing was carried out using PBMCs. The receptors derive from a female donor in good health and CMV-seronegative.

V is TRBV6-1 and J is TRBJ2-7, with a weak D call TRBD1 (6 bases). CDR3 length equals 14 residues. The V gene's germline CDR1 is MNHNS and CDR2 SASEGT. Deletions cut 6 bases from V and 4 bases from J, with 16 bases between. The CDR3 DNA reads as TGTGCCAGCAGGACAGGCTCGGGTTTGTACGAGCAGTACTTC. Protein: CASRTGSGLYEQYF.

This clone was counted only a few times. Here the CDR3 reads CASSPHPGGTYEQYF. Here the CDR3 DNA reads TGTGCCAGCAGCCCCCATCCGGGGGGAACCTACGAGCAGTACTTC. The chain joins TRBV7-2 to TRBJ2-7, with TRBD2 matching 7 bases. The CDR3 spans 15 residues. V was pared by 5 bases and J by 2 bases, with 9 bases of the junction left unmatched. From germline, CDR1 is SGHTA and CDR2 FQGNSA.

This CDR3 reads CASSLIPGGDYTF. CDR3 DNA: TGTGCCAGCAGTTTAATCCCGGGGGGCGACTACACCTTC. The V and J genes are TRBV27 and TRBJ1-2; possibly TRBD1 for D (6 bases). Germline V gene sequence: CDR1 MNHEY, CDR2 SMNVEV (reference sequence). V lost 2 bases, J lost 10 bases, and 14 bases lay in between. The CDR3 sequence is 13 residues long.

This clone has more than one count but fewer than ten. V usage is TRBV11-3 and J usage is TRBJ1-1; a weak D match, TRBD1 (6 bases). Trimming cost V 3 bases and J 4 bases, with 9 bases left between them. Germline V gene lookup returns CDR1 SGHNT and CDR2 YENEEA. The CDR3 contains 13 residues. CDR3 protein: CASSLRGGTEAFF. The CDR3 DNA sequence: TGTGCCAGCAGCTTGAGGGGGGGCACTGAAGCTTTCTTT. Full variable domain (missing parts from reference TRBV11-3 and TRBJ1-1): EAGVVQSPRYKIIEKKQPVAFWCNPISGHNTLYWYLQNLGQGPELLIRYENEEAVDDSQLPKDRFSAERLKGVDSTLKIQPAELGDSAVYLCASSLRGGTEAFFGQGTRLTVV.

The chain links TRBV7-9 to TRBJ1-4; D not resolved. The germline CDR1 and CDR2 sequences are SEHNR and FQNEAQ (reference sequence). Trimming shortened V by 3 bases and J by 0 bases, and 5 bases separated the two germline ends. This CDR3 is 14 amino acids long. The chain's CDR3 is CASSFFTTNEKLFF. DNA of the CDR3: TGTGCCAGCAGCTTTTTCACAACTAATGAAAAACTGTTTTTT.

This chain uses TRBV2 with TRBJ2-7; 9 nucleotides match TRBD1. With 7 bases clipped from V and 2 bases from J, the junction kept 6 bases outside the gene matches. Germline loops: CDR1 SNHLY, CDR2 FYNNEI. The CDR3 is made up of 14 amino acids. The CDR3 loop reads CASIGQGSTYEQYF. In DNA form, the CDR3 reads TGTGCCAGCATTGGACAGGGGTCTACCTACGAGCAGTACTTC.

V gene TRBV7-9 combines with J gene TRBJ2-1; 13 nucleotides line up with TRBD2. The CDR3 loop spans 16 amino acids. The germline V gene encodes CDR1 SEHNR and CDR2 FQNEAQ (reference sequence). The V segment lost 5 bases and the J segment 6 bases; nucleotides outside the gene matches: 7. This CDR3 is CASSPTSGGALNEQFF. In DNA form, the CDR3 reads TGTGCCAGCAGCCCAACTAGCGGGGGGGCCCTCAATGAGCAGTTCTTC. The variable domain in full, with the rest retrieved from reference TRBV7-9 and TRBJ2-1, is DTGVSQNPRHKITKRGQNVTFRCDPISEHNRLYWYRQTLGQGPEFLTYFQNEAQLEKSRLLSDRFSAERPKGSFSTLEIQRTEQGDSAMYLCASSPTSGGALNEQFFGPGTRLTVL.

The chain joins TRBV25-1 to TRBJ1-1, with D possibly being TRBD1 (5 bases). Deletions cut 0 bases from V and 10 bases from J, with 15 bases between. Germline CDR1 MGHDK, CDR2 SYGVNS. This CDR3 has 14 amino acids. The CDR3 coding sequence is TGTGCCAGCAGTGAATATCGGGCGGGGGAGGCAGCTTTCTTT. Translation gives CASSEYRAGEAAFF.

The V and J genes are TRBV5-4 and TRBJ2-7, with 11 bases matching TRBD1. The V gene end was trimmed by 4 bases and the J gene end by 3 bases; junction bases not matched to a gene: 6. The germline V gene has CDR1 SGHNT and CDR2 YYREEE (reference sequence). The CDR3 length is 15 residues. The CDR3, as DNA: TGTGCCAGCAGCCTGGGGGGGACAGGGGGCTACGAGCAGTACTTC. This codes for CASSLGGTGGYEQYF.

V and J are TRBV4-1 and TRBJ1-5, with a weak D call TRBD1 (5 bases). CDR3 size: 16 residues. Germline V gives CDR1 MGHRA, CDR2 YSYEKL. Deletions cut 0 bases from V and 4 bases from J, with 13 bases between. CDR3 region: CASSQDRAGWNQPQHF. The CDR3 nucleotides read TGCGCCAGCAGCCAAGATAGGGCAGGGTGGAATCAGCCCCAGCATTTT.